The next 26 T cell receptor beta chains were all read from a single sample in a study of blood T cells in healthy people across ages. With a J-beta primer mix and a sample-barcoded 5' primer, a second PCR ran about 7 to 12 cycles. MiXCR was run by TCRdb on the 5' RACE reads, yielding one entry per CDR3 protein. The sample has fewer than 2,000,000 distinct CDR3 sequences; about 39% are singletons. The source material was blood. These receptors all stem from a human donor in good health.

This clonotype was seen more than once but under ten times. The chain recombines TRBV7-6 with TRBJ2-5; 10 bases are shared with TRBD2. CDR1 is SGHVS, CDR2 FNYEAQ, per germline. This CDR3 has 16 residues. With V trimmed by 3 bases and J by 5 bases, 9 bases remained unmatched. CDR3 sequence reads: CASSFSSGGVKETQYF. The CDR3 DNA follows: TGTGCCAGCAGCTTTTCAAGCGGGGGGGTAAAGGAGACCCAGTACTTC.

This clonotype has more than one count but fewer than ten. The chain has TRBV29-1 and TRBJ2-3; no firm D call. Germline assignment: CDR1 SQVTM and CDR2 ANQGSEA. There are 13 residues in the CDR3. The ends were cut back, 0 bases at V and 4 bases at J, with 8 bases in the middle. The CDR3 loop is CSVEDRVSDTQYF. The CDR3 bases are TGCAGCGTTGAAGATCGGGTTTCAGATACGCAGTATTTT.

The V call is TRBV4-1, the J call TRBJ1-1; the D is unclear. Germline assignment: CDR1 MGHRA and CDR2 YSYEKL. V was cut by 2 bases and J by 4 bases, with 17 bases left in between. This CDR3 comprises 16 residues. Here the CDR3 DNA reads TGCGCCAGCAGCCAATTCTCCTCCCGGCGGATCACTGAAGCTTTCTTT. Residues: CASSQFSSRRITEAFF.

This clonotype has just a few counts. CDR3 DNA: TGTGCCAGCAGCCAAGCTGCGGCGGGGGAGCAGTTCTTC. The encoded protein is CASSQAAAGEQFF. V gene TRBV3-1 combines with J gene TRBJ2-1; a weak D match, TRBD2 (6 bases). Germline loops: CDR1 LGHDT, CDR2 YNNKEL (reference sequence). The CDR3 runs 13 residues. V was shortened by 1 base and J by 10 bases, with 11 bases between the two germline ends.

The chain carries TRBV7-3 and TRBJ2-1, with 7 bases lining up with TRBD1. Losses at the gene ends were 2 bases for V and 4 bases for J; bases not matched to a gene: 5. Germline V gene data show CDR1 as SGHTA and CDR2 as FQGTGA. CDR3 length: 15 amino acids. Here the CDR3 reads CASSLDRATYNEQFF. The DNA for the CDR3 is TGTGCCAGCAGCTTAGACAGGGCCACTTACAATGAGCAGTTCTTC.

This clonotype occurred a few times. The V call is TRBV3-1, the J call TRBJ1-5, with D unclear. The V and J ends lost 5 bases and 1 base respectively, with 12 bases between them. CDR3 length: 15 amino acids. The germline gives CDR1 LGHDT, CDR2 YNNKEL (reference sequence). DNA of the CDR3: TGTGCCAGCAGCTCGGGTAGGGTCAGCAATCAGCCCCAGCATTTT. Protein sequence: CASSSGRVSNQPQHF.

This chain uses TRBV4-1 with TRBJ2-7, with a weak D call TRBD1 (6 bases). This CDR3 comprises 14 residues. V was cut by 6 bases and J by 5 bases, with 17 bases left in between. Germline V gene data show CDR1 as MGHRA and CDR2 as YSYEKL. The CDR3 is CASRKGTGQDEQYF. The CDR3 bases are TGCGCCAGCAGAAAGGGAACAGGGCAGGACGAGCAGTACTTC.

The chain uses TRBV2 and TRBJ2-3; 10 bases are shared with TRBD2. Germline V lookup: CDR1 SNHLY, CDR2 FYNNEI. V shed 6 bases and J 1 base; nucleotides not matched to a gene: 4. This CDR3 has 15 amino acids. CDR3 DNA: TGTGCCAGCAGGGCCGGGACTAGCGGCACAGATACGCAGTATTTT. This sequence encodes CASRAGTSGTDTQYF. The complete variable domain, with remaining parts taken from reference TRBV2 and TRBJ2-3, reads EPEVTQTPSHQVTQMGQEVILRCVPISNHLYFYWYRQILGQKVEFLVSFYNNEISEKSEIFDDQFSVERPDGSNFTLKIRSTKLEDSAMYFCASRAGTSGTDTQYFGPGTRLTVL.

This clonotype was observed a handful of times. The V call is TRBV6-5, the J call TRBJ2-1, with no clear D. The CDR3 is 15 residues long. Trimming shortened V by 0 bases and J by 5 bases, and 11 bases separated the two germline ends. Germline assignment: CDR1 MNHEY and CDR2 SVGAGI. CDR3 nucleotide sequence: TGTGCCAGCAGTTACTCACCGATGGAACACAATGAGCAGTTCTTC. This gives the protein CASSYSPMEHNEQFF.

In its sample, this clonotype was seen a few times. This chain connects TRBV5-5 to TRBJ1-6; D possibly corresponds to TRBD1 (5 bases). Germline CDR1 reads SGHKS; CDR2 reads YYEKEE (reference sequence). This CDR3 region has 13 residues. V lost 1 base and J lost 10, with 9 bases in between. The CDR3 spells CASSLQGVSPLHF. In DNA, the CDR3 is TGTGCCAGCAGCTTGCAGGGTGTCTCACCCCTCCACTTT.

As for this clonotype: One end of the junction varies from germline; a read error may be responsible. J is TRBJ2-1 and V is TRBV27; 7 bases agree with TRBD1. Germline V CDR1 and CDR2: MNHEY, SMNVEV (reference sequence). CDR3 length: 14 amino acids. DNA of the CDR3: TGTGCCTGCAGTTTTGACAGGGCTTGGAATGAGCAGTTCTTC. It encodes CACSFDRAWNEQFF.

This clonotype was counted only a few times. This chain links TRBV28 with TRBJ2-1, with 9 bases aligning to TRBD1. Germline V gives CDR1 MDHEN, CDR2 SYDVKM. The CDR3 consists of 15 residues. Losses at the gene ends were 6 bases for V and 6 bases for J; bases not matched to a gene: 9. The CDR3 spells CASRRPGTGPNEQFF. In DNA, the CDR3 is TGTGCCAGCAGAAGACCCGGGACAGGGCCCAATGAGCAGTTCTTC.

The rearrangement links TRBV27 to TRBJ1-3; no reliable D call. This CDR3 comprises 16 residues. Trimming cost V 5 bases and J 0 bases, with 14 bases left between them. CDR1 MNHEY and CDR2 SMNVEV come from the germline V gene (reference sequence). CDR3 DNA: TGTGCCAGCAGTAGCTTCGGACGGCACTCTGGAAACACCATATATTTT. Translated: CASSSFGRHSGNTIYF.

This clonotype came up once. CDR3 sequence (DNA): TGCAGTGCTAGCCCCTTTAGCAATCAGCCCCAGCATTTT. It specifies CSASPFSNQPQHF. The chain carries TRBV20-1 and TRBJ1-5; D not resolved. The V end was cut by 3 bases, the J end by 0 bases, with 6 bases between. CDR3 length equals 13 residues. In germline, CDR1 is DFQATT, CDR2 SNEGSKA (reference sequence).

Worth noting for this clonotype: One end of the junction is discordant with germline, which a read error may explain. CDR3 DNA: TGTGCCAGCAGTCGAGGGAGGGCAGATACGCGGTATTTT. Translated, it gives CASSRGRADTRYF. The chain uses TRBV7-8 and TRBJ2-3; 7 bases are shared with TRBD2. Per germline, CDR1 SGHVS and CDR2 FQNEAQ. The CDR3 is made up of 13 amino acids.

The chain joins TRBV7-3 to TRBJ2-5; 9 bases fit TRBD2. Trimming cost V 2 bases and J 1 base; bases outside gene matches: 8. The germline V gene encodes CDR1 SGHTA and CDR2 FQGTGA. The CDR3 is made up of 17 amino acids. CDR3 protein: CASSLGDSGGRQETQYF. The CDR3 DNA sequence: TGTGCCAGCAGCTTAGGGGATAGCGGGGGTCGCCAAGAGACCCAGTACTTC.

A note on this clonotype: One end of the junction does not line up with germline, which may come from a read error. The chain combines TRBV11-2 with TRBJ1-2; no definite D call. Germline assignment: CDR1 SGHAT and CDR2 FQNNGV. CDR3 size: 13 residues. CDR3 loop: CASSLEEVDGYTF. The CDR3 DNA reads as TGTGCCAGCAGCCTAGAGGAAGTTGATGGCTACACCTTC.

This clonotype was found a few times. The chain recombines TRBV20-1 with TRBJ1-2; 12 bases agree with TRBD1. From germline, CDR1 is DFQATT and CDR2 SNEGSKA (reference sequence). This CDR3 has 17 amino acids. V lost 0 bases and J lost 4; bases outside the gene matches: 9. The CDR3 bases are TGCAGTGCTAGAGAGGCCGGGACAGGGGGCCTGTCCTATGGCTACACCTTC. It codes for CSAREAGTGGLSYGYTF.

This sequence joins TRBV12-3 or TRBV12-4 and TRBJ2-2; D may be TRBD2 (5 bases). V gave up 11 bases and J gave up 8 bases, with 15 bases separating them. This CDR3 contains 12 residues. The CDR3 nucleotides are TGTGCCGGCATGGAACTAGGAGGGGAGCTGTTTTTT. This encodes CAGMELGGELFF.

The sample holds a few counts of this clonotype. This chain connects TRBV5-1 to TRBJ2-1; D might be TRBD1 or TRBD2, each matching 5 bases. Germline V gene sequence: CDR1 SGHRS, CDR2 YFSETQ. The germline V and J ends were trimmed by 4 bases and 3 bases, with 20 bases remaining between them. The CDR3 spans 17 residues. The CDR3 DNA reads TGCGCCAGCAGCGAGCCCCCAGGGAGAGAGTTCTACAATGAGCAGTTCTTC. Its translation is CASSEPPGREFYNEQFF.

This clonotype was seen repeatedly, ten times or more. The chain employs TRBV10-3 and TRBJ1-4, with 9 bases matching TRBD1. Per germline, CDR1 ENHRY and CDR2 SYGVKD. V shed 2 bases, J shed 7 bases, and the junction held 5 bases outside the gene matches. The CDR3 totals 15 residues. CDR3 sequence reads: CAISEGTGNFEKLFF. For the CDR3, the DNA is TGTGCCATCAGTGAGGGGACAGGGAATTTTGAAAAACTGTTTTTT.

The chain uses TRBV7-2 and TRBJ2-7; D remains ambiguous. Trimming cost V 4 bases and J 3 bases, with 13 bases left between them. The CDR3 is 14 amino acids. Germline values: CDR1 SGHTA, CDR2 FQGNSA. The chain's CDR3 is CASSSRSAIYEQYF. The CDR3 DNA sequence: TGTGCCAGCAGCTCCAGGAGTGCCATCTACGAGCAGTACTTC.

The CDR3 protein is CASSADTYNEQFF. CDR3 sequence (DNA): TGCGCCAGCAGCGCCGACACTTACAATGAGCAGTTCTTC. The V and J genes are TRBV5-1 and TRBJ2-1, with no clear D. The CDR3 is 13 amino acids. Germline-derived CDR1 and CDR2 are SGHRS and YFSETQ. Trimming removed 4 bases from V and 4 bases from J, with 9 bases in between.

The table lists this clonotype with a few counts. The V and J genes are TRBV12-3 or TRBV12-4 and TRBJ2-6; 7 bases fit TRBD1. V trimming: 8 bases; J trimming: 2 bases; junction bases outside the gene matches: 21. There are 20 residues in the CDR3. The CDR3 nucleotides are TGTGCCAGCTGGGACAGTTCAGCCCCATGGAGGACCCCTGGGGCCAACGTCCTGACTTTC. Translating it yields CASWDSSAPWRTPGANVLTF.

The sample holds one count of this clonotype. V gene TRBV15 combines with J gene TRBJ1-1; no clear D. There are 12 residues in the CDR3. The V gene lost 4 bases and the J gene lost 0 bases, with 3 bases spanning the gap. The germline V gene has CDR1 LNHNV and CDR2 YYDKDF (reference sequence). The CDR3, as DNA: TGTGCCACCAGCACCTTGAACACTGAAGCTTTCTTT. This encodes CATSTLNTEAFF.

The J gene is TRBJ1-1, the V gene TRBV6-2 or TRBV6-3; TRBD1 is a possible D gene (6 bases). The ends were cut back, 5 bases at V and 3 bases at J, with 16 bases in the middle. Germline CDR1 reads MNHEY; CDR2 reads SVGEGT. The length of the CDR3 is 15 residues. CDR3 sequence (DNA): TGTGCCAGCAGTCCACTCCAGGGGTGGGACACTGAAGCTTTCTTT. Protein sequence: CASSPLQGWDTEAFF.